These T cell receptor beta chains were read from a single sample in a study of cytomegalovirus exposure and HLA in healthy donors. Repertoires were generated with immunoSEQ multiplex PCR, while TCRdb's copy carries only in-frame clones and drops some. This sample yields over 150,000 clones, of which roughly 70% are seen a single time; approximately 2.3% belongs to the top ten. The specimen sequenced was PBMCs. The source is a man under 40 in good health and CMV-seronegative. Both conserved end residues are part of each CDR3. D genes are given only for firm matches. A clone size is listed for some rows: how often the clone was seen (once, few, many), or a class if it is expanded.

V,J,size,D,DNA,CDR3
TRBV4-1,TRBJ2-2,once,TRBD1,TGCGCCAGCAGCCAAATAGGGGGCGGCGGGGAGCTGTTTTTT,CASSQIGGGGELFF
TRBV19,TRBJ2-2,-,TRBD1,TGTGCCAGTAGTACGACAGGGGCCACCGGGGAGCTGTTTTTT,CASSTTGATGELFF
TRBV5-4,TRBJ2-3,once,TRBD2,TGTGCCAGCAGCGGGTTTAGCGGGGGCGCAGATACGCAGTATTTT,CASSGFSGGADTQYF
TRBV6-5,TRBJ2-3,once,TRBD1,TGTGCCAGCAGCGGGACAGAAGGTACGCAGTATTTT,CASSGTEGTQYF
TRBV5-4,TRBJ1-1,-,-,TGTGCCAGCAGCCCCGCGGGCAAGAACACTGAAGCTTTCTTT,CASSPAGKNTEAFF
TRBV4-3,TRBJ2-1,-,-,TGCGCCAGCAGCCAAGATCAGGGTTATGAGCAGTTCTTC,CASSQDQGYEQFF
TRBV6-1,TRBJ1-5,medium-sized,-,TGTGCCAGCAGTGAAGCGGAGGGAGACGGGGGTCAGCCCCAGCATTTT,CASSEAEGDGGQPQHF
TRBV7-9,TRBJ1-1,once,-,TGTGCCAGCAGCCGGACAGTGAACACTGAAGCTTTCTTT,CASSRTVNTEAFF
TRBV30,TRBJ1-1,-,-,TGTGCCTCGTCCAGGGTTCTCACTGAAGCTTTCTTT,CASSRVLTEAFF
TRBV29-1,TRBJ1-1,-,-,TGCAGCGTTGACGGTACAGGGAATGTGAACACTGAAGCTTTCTTT,CSVDGTGNVNTEAFF
TRBV7-2,TRBJ1-2,-,TRBD1,TGTGCCAGCAGCGAGCAGACAGGGAGTTTAGATGGCTACACCTTC,CASSEQTGSLDGYTF
TRBV18,TRBJ1-2,few,-,TGTGCCAGCTCACCCGGACAGGGCTACACCTTC,CASSPGQGYTF
TRBV5-1,TRBJ2-7,-,TRBD1,TGCGCCAGCATGGTGGACAGGGGGCTATACGAGCAGTACTTC,CASMVDRGLYEQYF
TRBV7-7,TRBJ2-1,-,-,TGTGCCAGCAGCCCCGGGGCAGGGGTCAACAATGAGCAGTTCTTC,CASSPGAGVNNEQFF
TRBV5-6,TRBJ2-1,-,-,TGTGCCAGCAGCTTGGTATCCAATGAGCAGTTCTTC,CASSLVSNEQFF
TRBV2,TRBJ2-2,-,-,TGTGCCAGCAGTGAAGGGCCGAGAAGGGGTTCTGGGGAGCTGTTTTTT,CASSEGPRRGSGELFF
TRBV19,TRBJ2-3,-,-,TGTGCCAGTAGGACGATAGGGGGGGGAAGCACAGATACGCAGTATTTT,CASRTIGGGSTDTQYF
TRBV7-6,TRBJ2-3,-,TRBD2,TGTGCCAGCAGCCTGATAGCGGGAGATACGCAGTATTTT,CASSLIAGDTQYF
TRBV29-1,TRBJ2-3,-,-,TGCAGCGTTGAAGGGGGGGGCATGGATACGCAGTATTTT,CSVEGGGMDTQYF
TRBV4-1,TRBJ2-3,-,-,TGCGCCAGCAGCCAACAAGACACGCCTGGGAGGAATACGCAGTATTTT,CASSQQDTPGRNTQYF
TRBV14,TRBJ2-5,-,TRBD1,TGTGCCAGCAGCTCCCGGGACAGAGGAGAGACCCAGTACTTC,CASSSRDRGETQYF
TRBV7-9,TRBJ1-2,-,TRBD1,TGTGCCAGCAGCCAAGTCCGGGACAGGATTAACTATGGCTACACCTTC,CASSQVRDRINYGYTF
TRBV30,TRBJ1-2,once,-,TGTACCTGGAGTGTACCTTTTGTCGGGGGAGATGGCTACACCTTC,CTWSVPFVGGDGYTF
TRBV6-1,TRBJ1-2,-,-,TGTGCCAGCAGTGATATCGCGACAATAATAGGCTATGGCTACACCTTC,CASSDIATIIGYGYTF
TRBV21-1,TRBJ1-4,-,-,TGTGCCAGCAGCAAAGACGGGACAGTTGAAAAACTGTTTTTT,CASSKDGTVEKLFF
TRBV5-1,TRBJ2-1,-,-,TGCGCCAGCAGCTTGGACGGTTCCTACAATGAGCAGTTCTTC,CASSLDGSYNEQFF
TRBV9,TRBJ2-1,-,-,TGTGCCAGCAGCGTAGGTGCGGAATCTTACAATGAGCAGTTCTTC,CASSVGAESYNEQFF
TRBV2,TRBJ1-5,-,-,TGTGCCAGCAGTGAAACAGCTACTAGCTTCAATCAGCCCCAGCATTTT,CASSETATSFNQPQHF
TRBV9,TRBJ1-1,-,-,TGTGCCAGCAGCGGTAGAGGGGGAACCATAGACGCTAAAAGCGAAGCTTTCTTT,CASSGRGGTIDAKSEAFF
TRBV5-1,TRBJ1-2,-,-,TGCGCCAGCAGCCCCTCCGGGATCTATGGCTACACCTTC,CASSPSGIYGYTF
TRBV7-8,TRBJ2-2,-,TRBD1,TGTGCCAGCAGCTTCAGGGGGACCGGGGAGCTGTTTTTT,CASSFRGTGELFF
TRBV6-5,TRBJ1-6,few,-,TGTGCCAGCAGGCCGCGGGAGGATATTTCACCCCTCCACTTT,CASRPREDISPLHF
TRBV27,TRBJ1-2,-,-,TGTGCCACTCGACCAGAGGGTAGCAGGATAGCGGGCTACACCTTC,CATRPEGSRIAGYTF
TRBV28,TRBJ2-5,-,-,TGTGCCAGCAGTTCTCGGGGTACCGGGAAGGAAGAGACCCAGTACTTC,CASSSRGTGKEETQYF
TRBV4-3,TRBJ2-3,-,-,TGCGCCAGCAGCCAGGGGGGACAGTTCACAGATACGCAGTATTTT,CASSQGGQFTDTQYF
TRBV5-1,TRBJ2-7,-,TRBD1,TGCGCCAGCAGCTTCGGGACAGGCTCCTACGAGCAGTACTTC,CASSFGTGSYEQYF